The sequence of this T cell receptor (beta chain) was determined in a study of beta chain features in type 1 diabetes. Study background: Regarding age, gender and cell yields, patients proved similar to healthy donors. Study-wide results and caveats: PCR may have favored shorter templates equally in patients and controls.

This clone has just one count. The target antigen is unknown. The sequenced template was cDNA made from the entire isolated RNA. Produced via immunoSEQ multiplex PCR; TCRdb's table is partial and in-frame only. Of 450,000 to 550,000 clones detected, 30% appear once; the ten largest clones hold about 0.065%. This clonotype was obtained from a young man in good health. Sequences were obtained from naive CD4+ T cells from blood.

CDR3 in amino acids: CASSLWDRAYEQYF. Here the CDR3 DNA reads TGTGCCAGCAGCCTATGGGACAGGGCCTACGAGCAGTACTTC. The chain uses TRBV13 and TRBJ2-7; 9 nucleotides line up with TRBD1. The CDR3 runs to 14 residues. Germline trimming cut 5 bases from V and 2 bases from J; bases unmatched to any gene: 4. Looked up from germline, CDR1 is PRHDT and CDR2 is FYEKMQ (reference sequence).